Here is one TCR beta chain with its context. The data were obtained in a study of T cell changes during pregnancy in multiple sclerosis. Per the germline V gene, CDR1 is SNHLY and CDR2 is FYNNEI. The CDR3 is made up of 15 amino acids. The germline V and J ends were trimmed by 4 bases and 1 base, with 14 bases remaining between them. Produced via immunoSEQ multiplex PCR; TCRdb's table is partial and in-frame only. The sample contains tens of thousands of clones, 91% of which appear only once. Sample: CD8+ T cells from peripheral blood mononuclear cells, taken in the second trimester of pregnancy. This clonotype originated in a female donor with multiple sclerosis, enrolled in a pregnancy study. This chain connects TRBV2 to TRBJ2-7; maybe TRBD1 (5 bases). CDR3 DNA: TGTGCCAGCAGTGCAGGGCAGGGTATTTCCTACGAGCAGTACTTC. Translated: CASSAGQGISYEQYF.